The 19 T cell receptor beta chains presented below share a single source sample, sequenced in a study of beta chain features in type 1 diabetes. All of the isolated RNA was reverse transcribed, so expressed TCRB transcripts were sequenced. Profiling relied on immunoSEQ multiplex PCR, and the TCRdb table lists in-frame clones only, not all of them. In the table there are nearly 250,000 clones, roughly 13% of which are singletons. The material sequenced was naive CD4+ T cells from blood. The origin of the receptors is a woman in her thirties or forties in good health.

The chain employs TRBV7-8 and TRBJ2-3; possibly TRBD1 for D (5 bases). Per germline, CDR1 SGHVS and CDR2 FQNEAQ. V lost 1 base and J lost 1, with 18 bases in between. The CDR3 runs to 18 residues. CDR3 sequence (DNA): TGTGCCAGCAGCTTAGAAGGGGTGTCCCCCTACCGCACAGATACGCAGTATTTT. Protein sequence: CASSLEGVSPYRTDTQYF.

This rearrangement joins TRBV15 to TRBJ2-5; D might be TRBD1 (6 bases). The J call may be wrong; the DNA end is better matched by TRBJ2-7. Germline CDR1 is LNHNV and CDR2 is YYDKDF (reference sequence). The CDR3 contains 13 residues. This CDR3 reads CATSRAYRDEQYF. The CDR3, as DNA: TGTGCCACCAGCAGAGCCTACAGGGACGAGCAGTACTTC.

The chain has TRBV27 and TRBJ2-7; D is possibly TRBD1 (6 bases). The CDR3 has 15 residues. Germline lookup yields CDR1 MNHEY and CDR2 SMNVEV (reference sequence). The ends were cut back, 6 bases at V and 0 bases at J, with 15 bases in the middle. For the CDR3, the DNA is TGTGCCAGCAGCGAGGGGCAGGGGCCCTCCTACGAGCAGTACTTC. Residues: CASSEGQGPSYEQYF.

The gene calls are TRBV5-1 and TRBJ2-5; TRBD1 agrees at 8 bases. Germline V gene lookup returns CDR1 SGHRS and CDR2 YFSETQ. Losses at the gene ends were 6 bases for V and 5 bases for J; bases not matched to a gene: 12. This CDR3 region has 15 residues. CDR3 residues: CASNPGQGFKETQYF. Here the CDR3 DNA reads TGCGCCAGCAACCCCGGACAGGGTTTCAAGGAGACCCAGTACTTC.

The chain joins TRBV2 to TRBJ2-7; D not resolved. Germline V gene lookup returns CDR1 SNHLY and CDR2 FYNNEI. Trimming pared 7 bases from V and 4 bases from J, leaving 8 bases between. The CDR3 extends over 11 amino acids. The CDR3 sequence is CASMLVYEQYF. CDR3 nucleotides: TGTGCCAGCATGCTAGTATACGAGCAGTACTTC.

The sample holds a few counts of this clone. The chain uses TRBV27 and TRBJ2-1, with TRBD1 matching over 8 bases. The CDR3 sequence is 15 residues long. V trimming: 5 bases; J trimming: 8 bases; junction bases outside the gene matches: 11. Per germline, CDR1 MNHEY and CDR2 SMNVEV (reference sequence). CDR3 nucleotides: TGTGCCAGCAGTGGACCCCTGACAGGGGTCGATGAGCAGTTCTTC. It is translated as CASSGPLTGVDEQFF.

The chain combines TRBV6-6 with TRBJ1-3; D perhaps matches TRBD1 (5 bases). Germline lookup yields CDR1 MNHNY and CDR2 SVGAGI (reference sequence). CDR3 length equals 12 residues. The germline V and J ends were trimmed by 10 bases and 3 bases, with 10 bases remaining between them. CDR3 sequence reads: CATSQGGNTIYF. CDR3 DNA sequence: TGTGCCACGAGCCAGGGTGGAAACACCATATATTTT.

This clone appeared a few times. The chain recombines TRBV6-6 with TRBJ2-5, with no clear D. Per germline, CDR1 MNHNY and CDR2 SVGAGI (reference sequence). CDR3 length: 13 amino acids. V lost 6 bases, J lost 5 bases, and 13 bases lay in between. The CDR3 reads CASSHSTPETQYF. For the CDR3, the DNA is TGTGCCAGCAGCCACAGCACCCCTGAGACCCAGTACTTC.

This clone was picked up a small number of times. The chain's CDR3 is CASSPAGGSQETQYF. The CDR3 coding sequence is TGTGCCAGCTCACCGGCAGGGGGATCCCAAGAGACCCAGTACTTC. This chain links TRBV18 with TRBJ2-5; TRBD1 matches at 7 bases. Germline trimming cut 3 bases from V and 1 base from J; bases unmatched to any gene: 5. The germline gives CDR1 KGHSH, CDR2 LQKENI. This CDR3 is built from 15 residues.

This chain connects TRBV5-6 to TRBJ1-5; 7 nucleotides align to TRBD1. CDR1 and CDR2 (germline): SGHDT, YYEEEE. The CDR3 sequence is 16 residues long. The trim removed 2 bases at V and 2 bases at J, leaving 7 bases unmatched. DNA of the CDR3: TGTGCCAGCAGCTTTAACCGAGGACAGGGCAATCAGCCCCAGCATTTT. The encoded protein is CASSFNRGQGNQPQHF.

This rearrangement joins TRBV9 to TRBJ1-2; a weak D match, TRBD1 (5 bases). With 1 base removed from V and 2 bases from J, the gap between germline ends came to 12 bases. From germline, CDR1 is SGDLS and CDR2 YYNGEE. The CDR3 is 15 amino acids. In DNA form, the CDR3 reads TGTGCCAGCAGCGTAATGGGGGGTCGGAACTATGGCTACACCTTC. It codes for CASSVMGGRNYGYTF.

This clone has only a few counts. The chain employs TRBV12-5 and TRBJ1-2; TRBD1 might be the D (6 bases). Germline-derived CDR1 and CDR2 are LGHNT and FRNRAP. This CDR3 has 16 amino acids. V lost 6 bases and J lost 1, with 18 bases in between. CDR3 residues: CASGRSETGFNYGYTF. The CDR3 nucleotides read TGTGCTAGTGGACGAAGTGAGACAGGTTTTAACTATGGCTACACCTTC.

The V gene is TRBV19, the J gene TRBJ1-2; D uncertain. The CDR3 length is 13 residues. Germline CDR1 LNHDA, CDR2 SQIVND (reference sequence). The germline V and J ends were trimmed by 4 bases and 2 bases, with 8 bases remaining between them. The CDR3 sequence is CASSTGKNYGYTF. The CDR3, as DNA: TGTGCCAGTAGTACGGGGAAGAACTATGGCTACACCTTC. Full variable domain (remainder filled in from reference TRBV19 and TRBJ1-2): DGGITQSPKYLFRKEGQNVTLSCEQNLNHDAMYWYRQDPGQGLRLIYYSQIVNDFQKGDIAEGYSVSREKKESFPLTVTSAQKNPTAFYLCASSTGKNYGYTFGSGTRLTVV.

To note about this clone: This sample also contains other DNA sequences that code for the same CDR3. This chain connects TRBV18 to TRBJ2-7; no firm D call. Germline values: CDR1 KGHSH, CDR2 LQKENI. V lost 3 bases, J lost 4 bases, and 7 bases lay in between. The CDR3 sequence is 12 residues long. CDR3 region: CASSPDRYEQYF. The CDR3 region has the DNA TGTGCCAGCTCACCCGATCGGTACGAGCAGTACTTC.

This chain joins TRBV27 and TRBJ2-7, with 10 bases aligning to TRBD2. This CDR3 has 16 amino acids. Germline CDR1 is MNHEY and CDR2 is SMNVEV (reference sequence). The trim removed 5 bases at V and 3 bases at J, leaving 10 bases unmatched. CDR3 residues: CASSVTLAGDGYEQYF. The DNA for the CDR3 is TGTGCCAGCAGTGTGACTCTAGCGGGGGACGGCTACGAGCAGTACTTC.

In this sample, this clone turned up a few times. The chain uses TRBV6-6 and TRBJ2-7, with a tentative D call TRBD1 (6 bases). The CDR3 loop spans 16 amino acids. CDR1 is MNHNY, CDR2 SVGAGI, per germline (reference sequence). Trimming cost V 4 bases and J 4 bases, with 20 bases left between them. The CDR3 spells CASSSNTGSRIYEQYF. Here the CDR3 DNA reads TGTGCCAGCAGTTCGAATACAGGGTCAAGGATTTACGAGCAGTACTTC.

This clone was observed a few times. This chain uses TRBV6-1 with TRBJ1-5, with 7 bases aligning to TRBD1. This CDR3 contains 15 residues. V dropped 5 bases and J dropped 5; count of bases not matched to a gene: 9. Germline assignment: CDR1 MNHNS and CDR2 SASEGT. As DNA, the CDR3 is TGTGCCAGCAGTCGGGCAGGGGGGACCTATCAGCCCCAGCATTTT. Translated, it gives CASSRAGGTYQPQHF.

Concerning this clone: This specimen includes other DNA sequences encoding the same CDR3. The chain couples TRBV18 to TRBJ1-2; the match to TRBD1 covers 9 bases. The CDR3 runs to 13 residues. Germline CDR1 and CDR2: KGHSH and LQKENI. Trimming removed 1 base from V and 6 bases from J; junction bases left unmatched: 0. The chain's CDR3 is CASSPRTGDGYTF. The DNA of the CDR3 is TGTGCCAGCTCACCACGGACAGGGGATGGCTACACCTTC.

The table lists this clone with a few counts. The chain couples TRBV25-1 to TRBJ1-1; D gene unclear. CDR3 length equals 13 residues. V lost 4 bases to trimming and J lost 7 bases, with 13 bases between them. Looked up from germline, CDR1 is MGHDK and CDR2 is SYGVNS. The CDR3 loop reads CASSGRRAFEAFF. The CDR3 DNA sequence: TGTGCCAGCAGTGGAAGGAGAGCGTTTGAAGCTTTCTTT.